This entry features one TCR beta chain sequence. The data were obtained in a study of blood T cell repertoires in COVID-19. About the research overall: There were acute and convalescent COVID-19 samples, and they came from the United States, Italy and Spain.

Here immunoSEQ multiplex PCR was the method, and the copy in TCRdb shows in-frame clones only, minus some. The sample contains more than 200,000 clones, around 88% of which appear only once. The CDR3 contains 15 residues. Germline lookup yields CDR1 SGHRS and CDR2 YFSETQ. Trimming removed 4 bases from V and 3 bases from J; junction bases left unmatched: 10. The J gene is TRBJ2-7, the V gene TRBV5-1; 7 bases line up with TRBD2. The sample comprised peripheral blood. The clonotype originates from an elderly man with acute or convalescent COVID-19. The CDR3 region is CASSNGGTALYEQYF. CDR3 sequence (DNA): TGCGCCAGCAGCAACGGGGGGACCGCGCTCTACGAGCAGTACTTC.